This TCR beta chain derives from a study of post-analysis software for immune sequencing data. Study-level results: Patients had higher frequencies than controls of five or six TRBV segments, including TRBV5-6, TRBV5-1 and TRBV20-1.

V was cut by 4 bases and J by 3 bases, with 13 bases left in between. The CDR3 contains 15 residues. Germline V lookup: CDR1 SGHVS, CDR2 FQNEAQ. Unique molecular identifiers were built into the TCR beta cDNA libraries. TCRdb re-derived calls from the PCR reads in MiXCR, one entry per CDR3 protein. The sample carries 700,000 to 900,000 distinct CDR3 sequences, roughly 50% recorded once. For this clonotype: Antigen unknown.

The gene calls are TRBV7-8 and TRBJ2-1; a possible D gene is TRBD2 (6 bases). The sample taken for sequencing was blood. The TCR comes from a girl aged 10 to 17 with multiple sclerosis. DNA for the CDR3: TGTGCCAGCAGCTCTGGAGCGGGCGGCTACAATGAGCAGTTCTTC. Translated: CASSSGAGGYNEQFF.